The following is a T cell receptor (beta chain) sequence with its context. This specimen belongs to a study of blood T cell repertoires in COVID-19. In the study overall: The cDNA or gDNA used as material had been derived from T cells, B-cell-depleted T cells, or PBMCs.

Germline assignment: CDR1 SNHLY and CDR2 FYNNEI. The CDR3 is made up of 12 amino acids. Trimming removed 8 bases from V and 3 bases from J; junction bases left unmatched: 3. Clones were sequenced by immunoSEQ multiplex PCR, and TCRdb holds only the in-frame ones, with some missing. The repertoire holds a few hundred thousand clones, with about 89% as singletons. The sequencing sample was made of peripheral blood. The chain recombines TRBV2 with TRBJ2-7; 8 bases agree with TRBD1. The sequence came from a man between 40 and 49 years old who had recovered from COVID-19. CDR3 sequence reads: CASFDRGYEQYF. Here the CDR3 DNA reads TGTGCCAGCTTTGACAGGGGCTACGAGCAGTACTTC.